The rows below give T cell receptor beta chains drawn from one sample of a study of cytomegalovirus exposure and HLA in healthy donors. The repertoire was sequenced with immunoSEQ multiplex PCR; TCRdb's copy has only in-frame clones and lacks some. The table lists over 100,000 clones, around 86% of them singletons, with about 2% in the top ten. What was sequenced was PBMCs. These receptors were obtained from a woman aged 30 to 39 in good health and CMV-seronegative. CDR3s include the opening cysteine and the closing phenylalanine or tryptophan. A D gene is named only where the DNA matches it firmly. Clone sizes are given selectively: once, few, many, or a class where the clone is expanded.

abundance	d_gene	v_gene	j_gene	CDR3nt	CDR3aa
NA	TRBD1	TRBV5-1	TRBJ1-4	TGCGCCAGCAGTGACGGGACAGGGCACAGAGAAAAACTGTTTTTT	CASSDGTGHREKLFF
NA	NA	TRBV18	TRBJ2-2	TGTGCCAGCTCACCACCACGGACTGGCGGCACCGGGGAGCTGTTTTTT	CASSPPRTGGTGELFF
NA	TRBD2	TRBV27	TRBJ2-1	TGTGCCAGCAGTTCAGGGACTAGCGGTCCCTCCTACAATGAGCAGTTCTTC	CASSSGTSGPSYNEQFF
NA	TRBD2	TRBV5-1	TRBJ2-7	TGCGCCAGCAGCTTTGGACTAGACTCCTACGAGCAGTACTTC	CASSFGLDSYEQYF
NA	TRBD1	TRBV4-3	TRBJ1-1	TGCGCCAGCAGCCAGTGGACAGGGGTTACTGAAGCTTTCTTT	CASSQWTGVTEAFF
NA	TRBD1	TRBV4-2	TRBJ2-2	TGTGCCAGCAGCCAGCCAGACAGGGTCGACACCGGGGAGCTGTTTTTT	CASSQPDRVDTGELFF
NA	TRBD2	TRBV19	TRBJ2-7	TGTGCCAGTTCGTCCGGGACTAGCGGGTACGAGCAGTACTTC	CASSSGTSGYEQYF
NA	NA	TRBV15	TRBJ2-5	TGTGCCACCAGCAGAGGGCTGGCTCTCCAAGAGACCCAGTACTTC	CATSRGLALQETQYF
NA	TRBD2	TRBV7-9	TRBJ2-7	TGTGCCAGCACACTAGCGGAAGGTTACGAGCAGTACTTC	CASTLAEGYEQYF
NA	NA	TRBV11-2	TRBJ2-1	TGTACCAGCAGCTTCTGGAGCGGCAACAACAATGAGCAGTTCTTC	CTSSFWSGNNNEQFF
NA	TRBD1	TRBV5-1	TRBJ1-3	TGCGCCAGCAGCTTGTCTTCAGGGGGCTCTGGAAACACCATATATTTT	CASSLSSGGSGNTIYF
NA	NA	TRBV7-9	TRBJ1-4	TGTGCCAGCACTAACGGGCGCCGAGGGCCTAATGAAAAACTGTTTTTT	CASTNGRRGPNEKLFF
NA	NA	TRBV6-5	TRBJ1-1	TGTGCCAGCAGTTACTTGAGGACAGACACTGAAGCTTTCTTT	CASSYLRTDTEAFF
NA	NA	TRBV7-2	TRBJ2-7	TGTGCCAGCAGCTTAGCGGCAGGTTTGGCCTACGAGCAGTACTTC	CASSLAAGLAYEQYF
NA	NA	TRBV5-4	TRBJ1-2	TGTGCCAGCAGCGGGGGGGAGAGGATCCATGGCTACACCTTC	CASSGGERIHGYTF
NA	TRBD1	TRBV18	TRBJ1-5	TGTGCCAGCTCACCACAGACGGGACAGGGCATTTTTGGTCAGCCCCAGCATTTT	CASSPQTGQGIFGQPQHF
NA	TRBD1	TRBV4-2	TRBJ2-6	TGTGCCAGCAGCCAGCCGGGACAGGTAAACTCTGGGGCCAACGTCCTGACTTTC	CASSQPGQVNSGANVLTF
NA	TRBD2	TRBV4-2	TRBJ2-2	TGTGCCAGCAGCCAGGTACTAGCGGGCACCGGGGAGCTGTTTTTT	CASSQVLAGTGELFF
once	NA	TRBV9	TRBJ1-1	TGTGCCAGCAGCGTAGGAACAGGGCCCACTGAAGCTTTCTTT	CASSVGTGPTEAFF
NA	NA	TRBV6-6	TRBJ1-3	TGTGCCAGCAGTTTTGGGGGGGGCCACTCTGGAAACACCATATATTTT	CASSFGGGHSGNTIYF
NA	TRBD2	TRBV7-8	TRBJ2-1	TGTGCCAGCAGCTTAACGTATTGGACTAGCTCGATGCTTGAGCAGTTCTTC	CASSLTYWTSSMLEQFF
NA	TRBD2	TRBV7-6	TRBJ2-7	TGTGCCAGCAGCCAAGGGACTAGCGGGAGCTACGAGCAGTACTTC	CASSQGTSGSYEQYF
NA	NA	TRBV5-1	TRBJ2-1	TGCGCCAGCAGCTTAATACTCAATGAGCAGTTCTTC	CASSLILNEQFF
few	TRBD1	TRBV30	TRBJ2-7	TGTGCCTGGAGTGGCCGGGACAGGGGGCCCCTGGAGCAGTACTTC	CAWSGRDRGPLEQYF
NA	TRBD2	TRBV7-9	TRBJ2-7	TGTGCCAGCAGCTTAGGACTAGCGGGAGGAGTCTCCTACGAGCAGTACTTC	CASSLGLAGGVSYEQYF
NA	NA	TRBV27	TRBJ1-1	TGTGCCAGCAGTTTAAATTCAGGGTTTATGGACACTGAAGCTTTCTTT	CASSLNSGFMDTEAFF
NA	TRBD2	TRBV5-1	TRBJ2-5	TGCGCCAGCAGCTTGGCCACTAGCGGGGTTGGTGAGACCCAGTACTTC	CASSLATSGVGETQYF
NA	TRBD2	TRBV10-3	TRBJ2-7	TGTGCCATCAGTGAGGTGGTAGCGGGTAGTTTATACGAGCAGTACTTC	CAISEVVAGSLYEQYF
NA	NA	TRBV4-1	TRBJ2-1	TGCGCCAGCAGCAAAGGGGCGGGTAGCTCCTACAATGAGCAGTTCTTC	CASSKGAGSSYNEQFF
NA	TRBD2	TRBV4-1	TRBJ2-7	TGCGCCAGCAGCCCCTCCGGACTAGCGGGAGAGTTGTCCTACGAGCAGTACTTC	CASSPSGLAGELSYEQYF
NA	NA	TRBV7-9	TRBJ2-7	TGTGCCAGCAGCACGCCAGACAGGACCATCAACGAGCAGTACTTC	CASSTPDRTINEQYF
NA	TRBD2	TRBV5-1	TRBJ2-1	TGCGCCAGCAGCTACGGACTAGCGGGAAACAATGAGCAGTTCTTC	CASSYGLAGNNEQFF
once	NA	TRBV7-2	TRBJ2-1	TGTGCCAGCAGCTTAAGCCGGGGGAGTTACAATGAGCAGTTCTTC	CASSLSRGSYNEQFF
NA	TRBD1	TRBV19	TRBJ1-4	TGTGCCAGTAGTACGACAGGGGTTAATGAAAAACTGTTTTTT	CASSTTGVNEKLFF
few	NA	TRBV2	TRBJ2-7	TGTGCCAGCAGTGATAACCGCGGGGGCAACGAGCAGTACTTC	CASSDNRGGNEQYF
NA	TRBD2	TRBV15	TRBJ2-2	TGTGCCACCAGCAGAGTGGGAGGGGTGACCGGGGAGCTGTTTTTT	CATSRVGGVTGELFF
NA	TRBD2	TRBV5-1	TRBJ2-3	TGCGCCAGCAGCCATGGACTAGCGGGAGGGATAGATACGCAGTATTTT	CASSHGLAGGIDTQYF
once	TRBD1	TRBV25-1	TRBJ2-3	TGTGCCAGCAGTCCTCTAGGACAGGGGGCTACAGATACGCAGTATTTT	CASSPLGQGATDTQYF
NA	NA	TRBV6-1	TRBJ1-1	TGTGCCAGCAGTGAAAGGCAGGGTATGAACACTGAAGCTTTCTTT	CASSERQGMNTEAFF
NA	NA	TRBV27	TRBJ1-5	TGTGCCAGCAGGGCGACAGGCTATAGCAATCAGCCCCAGCATTTT	CASRATGYSNQPQHF
NA	TRBD1	TRBV19	TRBJ2-5	TGTGCCAGTAGTTGGGACAGACAAGAGACCCAGTACTTC	CASSWDRQETQYF
NA	TRBD2	TRBV5-1	TRBJ2-3	TGCGCCAGCAGCACTAGCGACAGCACAGATACGCAGTATTTT	CASSTSDSTDTQYF
NA	TRBD2	TRBV5-1	TRBJ2-1	TGCGCCAGCAGCTTGGTACTAGCGGGAGACACTGAGCAGTTCTTC	CASSLVLAGDTEQFF
NA	NA	TRBV6-6	TRBJ2-2	TGTGCCAGCAGTTACCCCCAGAACACCGGGGAGCTGTTTTTT	CASSYPQNTGELFF
NA	NA	TRBV12-5	TRBJ1-1	TGTGCTAGTGGTTTGGGGCCAGACGGGAGGGCTTTCTTT	CASGLGPDGRAFF